This T cell receptor (beta chain) emerged from a study of cytomegalovirus exposure and HLA in healthy donors. Points from the study as a whole: As confirmed in vitro, a few CMV-associated chains were specific for CMV antigens. Some public TCRs appeared in many individuals, while most sequences were rare. Cytomegalovirus association was listed for about 180 TCR beta chains.

Germline-derived CDR1 and CDR2 are SQVTM and ANQGSEA. V was pared by 0 bases and J by 7 bases, with 10 bases between. The CDR3 runs to 12 residues. This clone was seen just once. Its antigen is not known. Sequencing was performed with immunoSEQ multiplex PCR; in TCRdb, only in-frame clones are kept and a portion is missing. The sample carries roughly 330,000 clones, about 90% recorded once. The sequence was collected from a woman aged 25 to 39 in good health and CMV-seropositive. The rearrangement joins TRBV29-1 to TRBJ2-7, with D perhaps TRBD2 (5 bases). The sequencing input was PBMCs. The CDR3 coding sequence is TGCAGCGTTGAAGAGCAAAGAGGGGAGCAGTACTTC. This sequence encodes CSVEEQRGEQYF.